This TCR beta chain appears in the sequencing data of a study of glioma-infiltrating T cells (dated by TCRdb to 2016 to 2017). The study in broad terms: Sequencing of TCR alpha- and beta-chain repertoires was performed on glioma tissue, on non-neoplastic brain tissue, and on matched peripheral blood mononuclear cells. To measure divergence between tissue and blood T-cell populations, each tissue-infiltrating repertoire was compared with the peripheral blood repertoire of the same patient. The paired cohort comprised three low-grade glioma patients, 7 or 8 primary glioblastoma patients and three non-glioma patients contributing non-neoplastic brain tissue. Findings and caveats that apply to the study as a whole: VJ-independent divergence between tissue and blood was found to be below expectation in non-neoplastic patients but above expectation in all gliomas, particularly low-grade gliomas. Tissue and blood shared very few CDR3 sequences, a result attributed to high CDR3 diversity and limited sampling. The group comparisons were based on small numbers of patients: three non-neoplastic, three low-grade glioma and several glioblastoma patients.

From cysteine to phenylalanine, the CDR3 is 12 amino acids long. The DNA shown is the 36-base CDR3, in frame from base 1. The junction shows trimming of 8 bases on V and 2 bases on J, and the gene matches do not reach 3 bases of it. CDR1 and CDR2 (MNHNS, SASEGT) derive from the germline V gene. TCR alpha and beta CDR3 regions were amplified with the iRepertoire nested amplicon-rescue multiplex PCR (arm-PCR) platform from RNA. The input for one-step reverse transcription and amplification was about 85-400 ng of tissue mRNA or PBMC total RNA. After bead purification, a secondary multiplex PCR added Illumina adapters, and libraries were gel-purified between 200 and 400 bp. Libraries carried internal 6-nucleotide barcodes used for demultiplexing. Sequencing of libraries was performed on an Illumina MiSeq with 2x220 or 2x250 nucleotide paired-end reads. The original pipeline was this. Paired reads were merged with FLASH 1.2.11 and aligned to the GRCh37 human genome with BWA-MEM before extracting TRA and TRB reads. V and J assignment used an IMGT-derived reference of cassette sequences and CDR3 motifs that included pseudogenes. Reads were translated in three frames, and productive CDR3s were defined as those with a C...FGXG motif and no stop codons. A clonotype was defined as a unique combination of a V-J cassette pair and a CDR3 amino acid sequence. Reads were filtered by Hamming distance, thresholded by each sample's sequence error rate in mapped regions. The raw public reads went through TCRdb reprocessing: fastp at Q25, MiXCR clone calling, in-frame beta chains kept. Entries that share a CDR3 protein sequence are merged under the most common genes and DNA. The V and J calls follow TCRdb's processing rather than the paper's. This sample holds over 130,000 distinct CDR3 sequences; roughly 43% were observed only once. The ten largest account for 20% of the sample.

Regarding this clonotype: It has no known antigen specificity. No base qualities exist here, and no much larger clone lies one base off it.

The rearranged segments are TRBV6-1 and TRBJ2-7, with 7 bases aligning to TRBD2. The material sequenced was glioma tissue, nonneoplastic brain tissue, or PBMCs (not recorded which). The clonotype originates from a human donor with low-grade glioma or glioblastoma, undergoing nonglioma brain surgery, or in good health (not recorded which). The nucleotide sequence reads TGTGCCAGCCGGGGGGAACCCTACGAGCAGTACTTC. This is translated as CASRGEPYEQYF.